This T cell receptor beta chain was sequenced for a study of T-cell reconstitution after alpha-beta-depleted transplantation in children. Notes on the study in general: It was newly produced T cells that mostly accounted for T-cell counts and diversity one year after transplant.

As it was prepared, the TCRbeta library received unique molecular identifiers. Each CDR3 protein gets one entry after TCRdb re-called the PCR reads with MiXCR. The table includes some 350,000 distinct CDR3 sequences, 15% to 20% detected once. With respect to this clonotype: Antigen: not known. This sequence may be a read error, since a much larger clone differs from it by one base.

This CDR3 is 13 amino acids long. The germline CDR1 and CDR2 sequences are DFQATT and SNEGSKA (reference sequence). With 3 bases removed from V and 4 bases from J, the gap between germline ends came to 11 bases. The rearrangement links TRBV20-1 to TRBJ2-3; TRBD2 is a possible D gene (6 bases). Sequencing was performed on PBMCs, mostly from graft donor cells, taken 360 days after TCRalphabeta/CD19-depleted stem cell transplant. This clonotype originated in a male patient between 2 and 10 years old who had a stem cell transplant for acute lymphoblastic leukemia, so the T cells may come from the graft donor. CDR3 residues: CSASGRGSDTQYF. DNA of the CDR3: TGCAGTGCTAGCGGGAGAGGGTCAGATACGCAGTATTTT.